Shown below are 26 T cell receptor beta chains from a single sample sequenced in a study of T cell changes during pregnancy in multiple sclerosis. TCRdb's table, derived via immunoSEQ multiplex PCR, lists solely in-frame clones and lacks some. The sample holds approximately 97,000 clones, 90% seen once. The material was peripheral blood, obtained in the second trimester of pregnancy. These receptors originate from a female donor in good health, enrolled as a control in a pregnancy study.

V and J are TRBV7-2 and TRBJ1-1; TRBD1 matches at 7 bases. Germline CDR1 and CDR2: SGHTA and FQGNSA. Germline trimming cut 6 bases from V and 10 bases from J; bases unmatched to any gene: 14. This CDR3 comprises 14 residues. The chain's CDR3 is CASRSGTVSRGAFF. The CDR3 DNA follows: TGTGCCAGCAGGTCCGGGACAGTGTCCCGGGGAGCTTTCTTT.

The rearrangement uses TRBV15 and TRBJ1-1; no reliable D call. V gave up 1 base and J gave up 1 base, with 10 bases separating them. This CDR3 spans 15 amino acids. The germline V gene encodes CDR1 LNHNV and CDR2 YYDKDF (reference sequence). For the CDR3, the DNA is TGTGCCACCAGCAGAGGTGATGAGGGGAACACTGAAGCTTTCTTT. Residues: CATSRGDEGNTEAFF.

The rearrangement uses TRBV4-1 and TRBJ1-3, with 7 positions matching TRBD1. CDR1 is MGHRA, CDR2 YSYEKL, per germline. The V and J ends lost 2 bases and 7 bases, in that order; junction bases with no gene match: 5. The CDR3 is 14 amino acids. As DNA, the CDR3 is TGCGCCAGCAGCCAAAGAGAACAGGGGAACACCATATATTTT. The encoded protein is CASSQREQGNTIYF.

This sequence joins TRBV6-5 and TRBJ1-6, with no clear D. The CDR3 contains 15 residues. Trimming cost V 6 bases and J 11 bases, with 20 bases left between them. Looked up from germline, CDR1 is MNHEY and CDR2 is SVGAGI. The CDR3 sequence is CASSPFDQAVAPLHF. The DNA of the CDR3 is TGTGCCAGCAGCCCCTTTGACCAGGCAGTGGCACCCCTCCACTTT.

V and J are TRBV5-5 and TRBJ2-1; 12 bases line up with TRBD2. Trimming took 4 bases from V and 0 from J; bases not matched to a gene: 2. This CDR3 comprises 16 residues. From germline, CDR1 is SGHKS and CDR2 YYEKEE (reference sequence). The CDR3 here is CASSLTSGSSYNEQFF. For the CDR3, the DNA is TGTGCCAGCAGCCTGACTAGCGGGAGCTCCTACAATGAGCAGTTCTTC.

CDR3 DNA: TGTGCCAGCAGCGTCAACGGTTACGATAATGGCTACACCTTC. Residues: CASSVNGYDNGYTF. This chain joins TRBV5-6 and TRBJ1-2; D is unresolved. CDR1 SGHDT and CDR2 YYEEEE come from the germline V gene. Trimming left V 4 bases short and J 6 bases short, with 16 bases between. There are 14 residues in the CDR3.

The chain employs TRBV5-1 and TRBJ1-1, with 8 bases matching TRBD1. CDR3 length: 15 amino acids. The germline CDR1 and CDR2 sequences are SGHRS and YFSETQ. The V gene end was trimmed by 4 bases and the J gene end by 5 bases; junction bases not matched to a gene: 10. Written as DNA, the CDR3 is TGCGCCAGCAGCGCCTCGACAGGGGTGGGGACTGAAGCTTTCTTT. Its translation is CASSASTGVGTEAFF.

The chain carries TRBV7-9 and TRBJ1-4, with unresolved D. Trimming stripped 5 bases from V and 4 bases from J, with 14 bases between. From germline, CDR1 is SEHNR and CDR2 FQNEAQ (reference sequence). The CDR3 runs to 15 residues. CDR3 region: CASSPRGSLNEKLFF. In DNA form, the CDR3 reads TGTGCCAGCAGCCCGAGAGGGAGTCTTAATGAAAAACTGTTTTTT.

The CDR3 sequence: CASSEVAGGLDEQFF. Written as DNA, the CDR3 is TGTGCCAGCAGTGAAGTAGCGGGAGGTCTTGATGAGCAGTTCTTC. The V gene is TRBV6-1, the J gene TRBJ2-1; TRBD2 matches 10 bases. CDR1 and CDR2 (germline): MNHNS, SASEGT. The CDR3 runs 15 residues. Unmatched junction bases numbered 5, after V lost 1 base and J lost 8 bases.

V usage is TRBV6-1 and J usage is TRBJ2-7; 7 positions agree with TRBD2. Germline CDR1 and CDR2: MNHNS and SASEGT. The CDR3 spans 14 residues. V lost 6 bases and J lost 6; bases outside the gene matches: 11. For the CDR3, the DNA is TGTGCCAGCAGGACATGGGAGGGACCCGGCGAGCAGTACTTC. Its protein is CASRTWEGPGEQYF.

The chain couples TRBV19 to TRBJ2-5; 7 positions match TRBD2. The J segment lost 3 bases and the V segment lost 2 bases, leaving 12 bases of the junction unmatched. Germline-derived CDR1 and CDR2 are LNHDA and SQIVND (reference sequence). The CDR3 length is 17 residues. CDR3: CASSIPGGRTREETQYF. The CDR3, as DNA: TGTGCCAGTAGTATACCGGGAGGTAGGACCCGGGAAGAGACCCAGTACTTC.

The chain uses TRBV5-6 and TRBJ2-4; D possibly corresponds to TRBD1 (6 bases). The CDR3 consists of 17 residues. Trimming removed 1 base from V and 0 bases from J, with 14 bases in between. The germline V gene has CDR1 SGHDT and CDR2 YYEEEE. As DNA, the CDR3 is TGTGCCAGCAGCTTGAGGGACACTAGACTAGCCAAAAACATTCAGTACTTC. Its protein is CASSLRDTRLAKNIQYF.

The chain uses TRBV4-3 and TRBJ2-7, with D perhaps matching TRBD1 (6 bases). The CDR3 contains 15 residues. Germline V lookup: CDR1 LGHNA, CDR2 YSLEER. V was pared by 2 bases and J by 3 bases, with 14 bases between. The chain's CDR3 is CASSQRRGGNYEQYF. As DNA, the CDR3 is TGCGCCAGCAGCCAAAGAAGAGGGGGTAACTACGAGCAGTACTTC.

V usage is TRBV27 and J usage is TRBJ1-3; a weak D match, TRBD1 (5 bases). Germline loops: CDR1 MNHEY, CDR2 SMNVEV (reference sequence). The CDR3 covers 14 residues. V was shortened by 4 bases and J by 0 bases, with 7 bases between the two germline ends. The CDR3 sequence: CASSSTVSGNTIYF. The CDR3 bases are TGTGCCAGCAGTTCGACAGTCTCTGGAAACACCATATATTTT.

The chain's CDR3 is CASSFLGGEAFF. DNA for the CDR3: TGCGCCAGCAGCTTCCTGGGGGGTGAAGCTTTCTTT. The chain employs TRBV5-1 and TRBJ1-1; TRBD1 is a possible D gene (5 bases). The CDR3 is 12 amino acids. V lost 2 bases to trimming and J lost 7 bases, with 9 bases between them. Germline lookup yields CDR1 SGHRS and CDR2 YFSETQ.

In DNA form, the CDR3 reads TGTGCCAGCAGTGAGGGAGGGGGTTTTCTGGCAGATACGCAGTATTTT. Protein: CASSEGGGFLADTQYF. This chain uses TRBV2 with TRBJ2-3, with D perhaps matching TRBD2 (7 bases). The CDR3 is 16 amino acids. The germline V gene encodes CDR1 SNHLY and CDR2 FYNNEI. The germline V and J ends were trimmed by 3 bases and 4 bases, with 17 bases remaining between them.

V usage is TRBV19 and J usage is TRBJ1-1; weak D call: TRBD1 (5 bases). Deletions cut 5 bases from V and 5 bases from J, with 18 bases between. The CDR3 runs 15 residues. Germline V CDR1 and CDR2: LNHDA, SQIVND (reference sequence). The CDR3 coding sequence is TGTGCCAGTAGTTCCCATCAGGGTTATGTGACTGAAGCTTTCTTT. Its translation: CASSSHQGYVTEAFF. The entire variable domain, with the rest obtained from reference TRBV19 and TRBJ1-1, is as follows: DGGITQSPKYLFRKEGQNVTLSCEQNLNHDAMYWYRQDPGQGLRLIYYSQIVNDFQKGDIAEGYSVSREKKESFPLTVTSAQKNPTAFYLCASSSHQGYVTEAFFGQGTRLTVV.

The chain uses TRBV28 and TRBJ1-1; the D gene is possibly TRBD1 (5 bases). In germline, CDR1 is MDHEN, CDR2 SYDVKM. CDR3 length: 13 residues. Trimming took off 5 bases at V and 1 base at J, with 8 bases between the two ends. The CDR3 nucleotides read TGTGCCAGCAGTGGCGGGGGGAACACTGAAGCTTTCTTT. It yields the protein CASSGGGNTEAFF.

V gene TRBV25-1 combines with J gene TRBJ1-3; D not resolved. Between the trimmed V and J ends, which lost 6 bases and 0 bases, there was a span of 18 bases. CDR3 size: 17 residues. Germline V CDR1 and CDR2: MGHDK, SYGVNS. The CDR3 DNA is TGTGCCAGCAGCCGGGGTAGGGTCGCAGACTCTGGAAACACCATATATTTT. Translation: CASSRGRVADSGNTIYF.

V gene TRBV18 combines with J gene TRBJ1-5, with 7 bases identical to TRBD1. V shed 4 bases, J shed 5 bases, and the junction held 2 bases outside the gene matches. The germline V gene has CDR1 KGHSH and CDR2 LQKENI. This CDR3 has 13 amino acids. The CDR3 reads CASSQGADQPQHF. For the CDR3, the DNA is TGTGCCAGCTCACAGGGGGCAGATCAGCCCCAGCATTTT.

The V call is TRBV28, the J call TRBJ1-5; TRBD1 agrees at 11 bases. Germline V gene sequence: CDR1 MDHEN, CDR2 SYDVKM. V trimming: 4 bases; J trimming: 2 bases; junction bases outside the gene matches: 4. This CDR3 contains 16 residues. The CDR3 DNA reads TGTGCCAGCAGTTCGCCGGGACAGGGGGGCAATCAGCCCCAGCATTTT. This codes for CASSSPGQGGNQPQHF.

V gene TRBV19 combines with J gene TRBJ1-4; 9 bases match TRBD1. Unmatched junction bases numbered 7, after V lost 10 bases and J lost 7 bases. Germline values: CDR1 LNHDA, CDR2 SQIVND (reference sequence). This CDR3 is built from 13 residues. The CDR3 DNA reads as TGTGCCACCTCACAGGGGGCTAGTGAAAAACTGTTTTTT. Its protein product is CATSQGASEKLFF.

This clone was found a few times. This chain connects TRBV27 to TRBJ1-1; D is unclear. The CDR3 is 15 residues long. V lost 4 bases to trimming and J lost 0 bases, with 12 bases between them. Germline V gene sequence: CDR1 MNHEY, CDR2 SMNVEV (reference sequence). The CDR3 region has the DNA TGTGCCAGCAGTTCTTTTATGAGCTTGAACACTGAAGCTTTCTTT. This translates into CASSSFMSLNTEAFF.

This chain links TRBV19 with TRBJ1-1, with 9 bases that match TRBD1. CDR1 LNHDA and CDR2 SQIVND come from the germline V gene (reference sequence). The V gene end was trimmed by 6 bases and the J gene end by 5 bases; junction bases not matched to a gene: 7. CDR3 length equals 14 residues. The CDR3 nucleotides are TGTGCCAGTAGGGCCGGGACAGGGTCGACTGAAGCTTTCTTT. Encoded protein: CASRAGTGSTEAFF.

V and J are TRBV6-5 and TRBJ1-1; the D is unclear. Germline V CDR1 and CDR2: MNHEY, SVGAGI. The V end lost 5 bases, the J end lost 6 bases, and 13 bases lay between the germline ends. This CDR3 region has 13 residues. Here the CDR3 DNA reads TGTGCCAGCAGTGGCGGGATTAACGCTGAAGCTTTCTTT. Its protein is CASSGGINAEAFF.

The V gene is TRBV11-3, the J gene TRBJ2-3; TRBD1 agrees at 10 bases. CDR3 length: 16 residues. The junction had 5 bases not matched to a gene; V was cut back by 5 bases and J by 0 bases. The V gene's germline CDR1 is SGHNT and CDR2 YENEEA. CDR3: CASSRGTGASTDTQYF. Written as DNA, the CDR3 is TGTGCCAGCAGCCGGGGGACAGGGGCGAGCACAGATACGCAGTATTTT.